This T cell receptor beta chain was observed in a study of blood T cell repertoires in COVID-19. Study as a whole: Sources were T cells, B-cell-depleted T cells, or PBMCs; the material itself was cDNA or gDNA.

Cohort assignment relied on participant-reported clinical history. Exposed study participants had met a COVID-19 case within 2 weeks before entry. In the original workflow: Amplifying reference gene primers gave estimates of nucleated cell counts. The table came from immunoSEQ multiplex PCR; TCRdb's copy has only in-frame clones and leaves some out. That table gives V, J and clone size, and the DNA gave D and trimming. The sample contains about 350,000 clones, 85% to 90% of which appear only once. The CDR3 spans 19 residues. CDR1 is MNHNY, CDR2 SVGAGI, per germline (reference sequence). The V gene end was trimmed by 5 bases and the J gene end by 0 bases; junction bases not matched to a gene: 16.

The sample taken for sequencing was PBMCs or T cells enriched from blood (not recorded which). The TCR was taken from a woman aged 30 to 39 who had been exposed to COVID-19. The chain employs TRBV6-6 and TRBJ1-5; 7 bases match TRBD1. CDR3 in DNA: TGTGCCAGCAGTCGACGCCGCTTCGCAGGGGGTAATAGCAATCAGCCCCAGCATTTT. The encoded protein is CASSRRRFAGGNSNQPQHF.